This passage covers 20 T cell receptor beta chains from one sample sequenced in a study of T cells in women clearing cervical HPV infection. Sequencing used immunoSEQ multiplex PCR; TCRdb keeps in-frame clones, though not all of them. The sample has over 30,000 clones. The specimen sequenced was blood buffy coat. The receptors derive from a woman between 18 and 69 years old with a cervical HPV16 infection that either progressed to CIN3+ or cleared (not recorded which).

About this clone itself: Read data end 3 residues before the CDR3 end; the end is taken from the germline J gene. This rearrangement joins TRBV19 to TRBJ1-1; D possibly corresponds to TRBD1 (5 bases). The V end was cut by 3 bases, the J end by 1 base, with 6 bases between. The CDR3 consists of 13 residues. Looked up from germline, CDR1 is LNHDA and CDR2 is SQIVND (reference sequence). CDR3 bases read: TGTGCCAGTAGTATCACAGGGAACACTGAA. This translates into CASSITGNTE. The CDR3 as a whole reads CASSITGNTEAFF.

The CDR3 DNA, read in part, is TGTGCCAGCAGCTTCCAGAGGGGCTCCAATCAGCCC. It translates to CASSFQRGSNQP. The whole CDR3 reads CASSFQRGSNQPQHF. The chain carries TRBV11-2 and TRBJ1-5, with D tentatively TRBD1 (5 bases). The missing CDR3 end, 3 residues past where the read stops, is filled in from the germline J gene. CDR3 size: 15 residues. V lost 3 bases to trimming and J lost 3 bases, with 12 bases between them. Germline V CDR1 and CDR2: SGHAT, FQNNGV.

With respect to this clone: The read ends 3 residues shy of where the CDR3 ends; the end is completed using the germline J gene. Other nucleotide sequences from this sample produce the same CDR3. The V and J genes are TRBV18 and TRBJ2-7, with TRBD1 identical over 9 bases. V shed 6 bases, J shed 5 bases, and the junction held 14 bases outside the gene matches. Germline V gives CDR1 KGHSH, CDR2 LQKENI. The CDR3 consists of 16 residues. CDR3 amino acids: CASSPPGQGLDDEQYF. The sequenced part of the CDR3 DNA is TGTGCCAGCTCCCCCCCGGGACAGGGTCTCGACGACGAG.

Turning to this clone: A read error may produce the germline difference seen at one junction end. The read finishes 3 residues shy of the CDR3 end, and the germline J gene is used to complete it. This same CDR3 is encoded by further DNA sequences in the sample. The rearrangement joins TRBV7-2 to TRBJ1-3; 9 bases agree with TRBD1. CDR3 length equals 18 residues. CDR1 is SGHTA, CDR2 FQGNSA, per germline. Partial CDR3 DNA: TGTGCCAGCAGCTTAGCTGCATTGGGGACAGGGACCGGAAACACG. It codes for CASSLAALGTGTGNT. The entire CDR3 is CASSLAALGTGTGNTIYF.

Concerning this clone itself: The sequenced fragment ends 3 residues before the CDR3 boundary, so the rest is inferred from the germline J gene. The chain combines TRBV10-1 with TRBJ1-5; weak D call: TRBD1 (6 bases). The CDR3 length is 13 residues. The V and J ends lost 8 bases and 3 bases respectively, with 11 bases between them. Germline CDR1 is WNHNN and CDR2 is SYGVQD (reference sequence). The CDR3 loop is CASSRDTNQPQHF. Incomplete CDR3 DNA: TGCGCCAGCTCCCGGGACACCAATCAGCCC.

Remarks on this clone: The CDR3 extends 3 residues past the end of the read, so its final part is completed from the germline J gene. The rearrangement uses TRBV30 and TRBJ1-2; D may be TRBD1 (6 bases). The CDR3 is made up of 11 amino acids. The V gene's germline CDR1 is GTSNPN and CDR2 SVGIG (reference sequence). CDR3 bases read: TGTGCCTGGCATACAGGGATTGAC. Translated, it gives CAWHTGID. The whole CDR3 reads CAWHTGIDYTF.

Of note for this clone: The sequence runs out 3 residues before the end of the CDR3; the remainder is reconstructed from the germline J gene. The chain has TRBV7-2 and TRBJ2-7, with TRBD1 as a possible D gene (7 bases). V dropped 0 bases and J dropped 2 bases, with 14 bases sitting between them. The germline V gene encodes CDR1 SGHTA and CDR2 FQGNSA. The CDR3 covers 16 residues. CDR3 loop: CASSLAWAGTAYEQYF. Incomplete CDR3 DNA: TGTGCCAGCAGCTTAGCGTGGGCGGGGACAGCCTACGAG.

Considering frequency, this clone is medium-sized. The sequenced fragment ends 3 residues before the CDR3 boundary, so the rest is inferred from the germline J gene. V and J are TRBV6-2 or TRBV6-3 and TRBJ1-3, with D possibly being TRBD1 (6 bases). The CDR3 spans 16 residues. Germline values: CDR1 MNHEY, CDR2 SVGEGT. The germline V and J ends were trimmed by 7 bases and 0 bases, with 16 bases remaining between them. CDR3 residues: CASIPTGYYSGNTIYF. CDR3 DNA, as far as it was read: TGTGCCAGCATCCCGACAGGCTATTACTCTGGAAACACC.

As for this clone: The sequence runs out 3 residues before the end of the CDR3; the remainder is reconstructed from the germline J gene. V usage is TRBV7-9 and J usage is TRBJ1-1, with TRBD1 matching over 10 bases. The germline gives CDR1 SEHNR, CDR2 FQNEAQ (reference sequence). V shed 3 bases, J shed 4 bases, and the junction held 2 bases outside the gene matches. There are 14 residues in the CDR3. The CDR3 here is CASSLGQGSTEAFF. The CDR3 DNA, read in part, is TGTGCCAGCAGCTTGGGACAGGGGTCCACTGAA.

Here the CDR3 reads CASSIIRAPGNTIYF. The sequenced CDR3 bases are TGTGCCAGTAGTATAATCAGGGCGCCTGGAAACACC. This chain connects TRBV19 to TRBJ1-3, with D possibly being TRBD1 (5 bases). The read terminates 3 residues before the CDR3 end, so the remaining end is supplied by the germline J gene. V gave up 2 bases and J gave up 2 bases, with 10 bases separating them. Germline CDR1 reads LNHDA; CDR2 reads SQIVND (reference sequence). This CDR3 is built from 15 residues.

About this clone: With the read ending 3 residues before the CDR3 end, the germline J gene is used to fill in that end. This chain joins TRBV5-4 and TRBJ2-5, with 7 bases fitting TRBD2. The trim removed 1 base at V and 5 bases at J, leaving 2 bases unmatched. Germline V CDR1 and CDR2: SGHNT, YYREEE (reference sequence). This CDR3 is 13 amino acids long. The CDR3 loop is CASSLFGGETQYF. The covered CDR3 bases are TGTGCCAGCAGCTTGTTCGGGGGGGAGACC. Filled out from reference TRBV5-4 and TRBJ2-5, the complete variable domain reads ETGVTQSPTHLIKTRGQQVTLRCSSQSGHNTVSWYQQALGQGPQFIFQYYREEENGRGNFPPRFSGLQFPNYSSELNVNALELDDSALYLCASSLFGGETQYFGPGTRLLVL.

On this clone itself: With the read ending 3 residues before the CDR3 end, the germline J gene is used to fill in that end. The chain is built from TRBV6-2 or TRBV6-3 and TRBJ2-7; D is unresolved. Germline V gene lookup returns CDR1 MNHEY and CDR2 SVGEGT. This CDR3 is built from 13 residues. The V end lost 0 bases, the J end lost 5 bases, and 8 bases lay between the germline ends. This CDR3 reads CASSYSFPNEQYF. The CDR3 DNA, read in part, is TGTGCCAGCAGTTACTCGTTTCCAAACGAG.

CDR3 residues: CAWEPGNTEAFF. CDR3 DNA (partial): TGTGCCTGGGAACCAGGGAACACTGAA. V usage is TRBV30 and J usage is TRBJ1-1; D gene ambiguous. The read terminates 3 residues ahead of where the CDR3 ends, so the germline J gene completes it. Germline V gives CDR1 GTSNPN, CDR2 SVGIG (reference sequence). Trimming removed 5 bases at V and 1 base at J, with 8 bases between. The CDR3 is 12 residues long.

Worth noting for this clone: Read data end 3 residues before the CDR3 end; the end is taken from the germline J gene. This sequence joins TRBV20-1 and TRBJ2-1, with 7 bases lining up with TRBD1. Germline CDR1 DFQATT, CDR2 SNEGSKA (reference sequence). The V segment lost 4 bases and the J segment 7 bases; nucleotides outside the gene matches: 13. CDR3 size: 15 residues. The CDR3: CSATVQGTWGNEQFF. The sequenced part of the CDR3 DNA is TGCAGTGCTACTGTACAGGGGACCTGGGGGAATGAG.

Comment on this clone: The read terminates 3 residues ahead of where the CDR3 ends, so the germline J gene completes it. Other DNA sequences of this sample code for an identical CDR3. The chain links TRBV29-1 to TRBJ2-1; TRBD1 aligns across 7 bases. CDR1 and CDR2 from the germline V gene are SQVTM and ANQGSEA. The CDR3 has 16 amino acids. V shed 2 bases, J shed 0 bases, and the junction held 7 bases outside the gene matches. Incomplete CDR3 DNA: TGCAGCGTTGAAAGGCCGGACAGGAGCTCCTACAATGAG. Translating gives CSVERPDRSSYNE. The full CDR3 protein reads CSVERPDRSSYNEQFF.

Note on this clone: A read error may produce the germline difference seen at one junction end. The CDR3 is cut off 3 residues early in the read; its end comes from the germline J gene. The sample has other DNA sequences that encode this CDR3 too. The V call is TRBV30, the J call TRBJ1-3; possible D gene TRBD1, 5 bases. The CDR3 is made up of 19 amino acids. The germline CDR1 and CDR2 sequences are GTSNPN and SVGIG (reference sequence). The CDR3 DNA, read in part, is TGTGCCTGGAGTCCGCCTTGGGGCAGACCACCATTCTCTGGAAACACA. It specifies CAWSPPWGRPPFSGNT. Given in full, the CDR3 is CAWSPPWGRPPFSGNTIYF. Filled out from reference TRBV30 and TRBJ1-3, the complete variable domain reads SQTIHQWPATLVQPVGSPLSLECTVEGTSNPNLYWYRQAAGRGLQLLFYSVGIGQISSEVPQNLSASRPQDRQFILSSKKLLLSDSGFYLCAWSPPWGRPPFSGNTIYFGEGSWLTVV.

On this clone: The CDR3 goes on 3 residues after the read ends, and that part is filled in from the germline J gene. The chain combines TRBV6-2 or TRBV6-3 with TRBJ1-6, with D hard to call. The CDR3 is made up of 11 amino acids. Trimming left V 6 bases short and J 6 bases short, with 3 bases between. Germline V gene data show CDR1 as MNHEY and CDR2 as SVGEGT. CDR3 bases read: TGTGCCAGCAGCTTTAATTCACCC. Translation gives CASSFNSP. The whole CDR3 reads CASSFNSPLHF.

Note on this clone: The CDR3 goes on 3 residues after the read ends, and that part is filled in from the germline J gene. The rearrangement uses TRBV20-1 and TRBJ2-1, with 8 bases that match TRBD1. V lost 0 bases to trimming and J lost 8 bases; unmatched junction nucleotides: 15. The CDR3 is 17 amino acids. The V gene's germline CDR1 is DFQATT and CDR2 SNEGSKA (reference sequence). The chain's CDR3 is CSARDPSGRGPIDEQFF. CDR3 DNA, as far as it was read: TGCAGTGCTAGAGATCCATCCGGCAGGGGGCCGATCGATGAG.

For this clone: An end of the junction does not agree with germline; a read error may underlie this. The read terminates 3 residues before the CDR3 end, so the remaining end is supplied by the germline J gene. Other DNA sequences in this specimen translate into the identical CDR3. The chain has TRBV4-1 and TRBJ1-3; D is possibly TRBD1 (5 bases). CDR3 length equals 17 residues. Germline V lookup: CDR1 MGHRA, CDR2 YSYEKL. CDR3 amino acids: CASSQDEQGPSGNTIYF. CDR3 DNA, as far as it was read: TGCGCCAGCAGCCAAGATGAGCAGGGCCCCTCTGGAAACACG.

Note on this clone: The CDR3 extends 3 residues past the end of the read, so its final part is completed from the germline J gene. V and J are TRBV5-6 and TRBJ2-7; D perhaps matches TRBD1 (6 bases). The CDR3 extends over 15 amino acids. Germline V gene data show CDR1 as SGHDT and CDR2 as YYEEEE. With 8 bases removed from V and 1 base from J, the gap between germline ends came to 19 bases. Partial CDR3 DNA: TGTGCCAGTAACTTTTGGGGGCCTGGATCCTACGAG. It translates to CASNFWGPGSYE. Given in full, the CDR3 is CASNFWGPGSYEQYF.